This passage covers 8 T cell receptor beta chains from one sample sequenced in a study of blood T cell repertoires in COVID-19. Assay used: immunoSEQ multiplex PCR; TCRdb lists only in-frame clones, some missing. The table has about 670,000 clones, 85% to 90% seen once; the top ten hold approximately 0.3%. Sequencing input: peripheral blood. The receptors were sampled from a woman aged 18-29 years with acute or convalescent COVID-19.

This clone was detected a few times. The chain couples TRBV5-1 to TRBJ2-7; 11 bases line up with TRBD2. The CDR3 spans 14 residues. Germline V gene lookup returns CDR1 SGHRS and CDR2 YFSETQ. V was clipped by 4 bases and J by 6 bases; unmatched bases: 6. CDR3 bases: TGCGCCAGCAGCGCTCCGGGACTAGCGGTCGAGCAGTACTTC. It translates to CASSAPGLAVEQYF.

A few counts support this clone. V is TRBV30 and J is TRBJ2-3; a weak D match, TRBD2 (6 bases). The CDR3 is 15 residues long. V was trimmed by 1 base and J by 2 bases, leaving 13 bases between them. The V gene's germline CDR1 is GTSNPN and CDR2 SVGIG (reference sequence). The CDR3 DNA sequence: TGTGCCTGGAGTGCTGGGGGACTGGCCACAGATACGCAGTATTTT. It codes for CAWSAGGLATDTQYF.

The J gene is TRBJ2-1, the V gene TRBV4-2, with unresolved D. Trimming stripped 0 bases from V and 8 bases from J, with 5 bases between. The length of the CDR3 is 12 residues. The V gene's germline CDR1 is LGHNA and CDR2 YNFKEQ. The CDR3 reads CASSQDEDEQFF. The CDR3 region has the DNA TGTGCCAGCAGCCAAGACGAGGATGAGCAGTTCTTC.

The V gene is TRBV5-1, the J gene TRBJ1-2, with D uncertain. There are 13 residues in the CDR3. The V gene's germline CDR1 is SGHRS and CDR2 YFSETQ. The V end was cut by 3 bases, the J end by 4 bases, with 10 bases between. The CDR3 bases are TGCGCCAGCAGCTCTACAGTGGGCTATGGCTACACCTTC. Protein product: CASSSTVGYGYTF.

CDR3 sequence (DNA): TGTGCCAGCAGTTACGGGCAGGGGGCATTTTCACCCCTCCACTTT. This sequence encodes CASSYGQGAFSPLHF. The chain combines TRBV6-2 or TRBV6-3 with TRBJ1-6; 8 bases are a match to TRBD1. Losses at the gene ends were 2 bases for V and 9 bases for J; bases not matched to a gene: 6. Looked up from germline, CDR1 is MNHEY and CDR2 is SVGEGT. This CDR3 has 15 amino acids.

The chain has TRBV30 and TRBJ1-2; D is ambiguous. Deletions cut 4 bases from V and 5 bases from J, with 14 bases between. The CDR3 extends over 13 amino acids. The germline CDR1 and CDR2 sequences are GTSNPN and SVGIG (reference sequence). The chain's CDR3 is CAWTARAPYGYTF. As DNA, the CDR3 is TGTGCCTGGACCGCCCGAGCCCCATATGGCTACACCTTC.

V usage is TRBV6-2 or TRBV6-3 and J usage is TRBJ2-1; TRBD2 matches 8 bases. J lost 7 bases, V lost 1 base, and 9 bases had no gene match. Germline V gene data show CDR1 as MNHEY and CDR2 as SVGEGT. The CDR3 loop spans 16 amino acids. This CDR3 reads CASSYFTGGLRNEQFF. The DNA for the CDR3 is TGTGCCAGCAGTTACTTTACGGGGGGGCTGAGAAATGAGCAGTTCTTC.

This clone has a single count. The chain uses TRBV3-1 (or the pseudogene TRBV3-2) and TRBJ2-7, with TRBD2 as a possible D gene (6 bases). V was clipped by 1 base and J by 2 bases, with 15 bases between them. Germline-derived CDR1 and CDR2 are LGHDT and YNNKEL (reference sequence). The CDR3 has 16 amino acids. CDR3 protein: CASSQGAGTYTYEQYF. For the CDR3, the DNA is TGTGCCAGCAGCCAAGGAGCCGGGACTTACACCTACGAGCAGTACTTC.